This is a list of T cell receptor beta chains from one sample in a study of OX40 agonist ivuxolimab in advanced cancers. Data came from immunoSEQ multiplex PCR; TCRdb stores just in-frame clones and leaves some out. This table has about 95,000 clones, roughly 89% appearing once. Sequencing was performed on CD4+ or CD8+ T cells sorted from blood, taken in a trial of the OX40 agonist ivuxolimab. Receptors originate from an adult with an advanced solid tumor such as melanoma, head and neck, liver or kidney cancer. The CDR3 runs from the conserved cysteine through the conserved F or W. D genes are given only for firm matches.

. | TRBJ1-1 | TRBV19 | CATRPRPGAMNTEAFF
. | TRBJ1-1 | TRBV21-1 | CASSAAGDAKEGSTEAFF
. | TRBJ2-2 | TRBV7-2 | CASSFIAARLANTGELFF
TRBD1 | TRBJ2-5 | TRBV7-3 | CASSRHRTGGRRETQYF
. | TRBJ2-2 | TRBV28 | CATISSADTGELFF
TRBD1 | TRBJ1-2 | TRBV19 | CASSIETGGYGYTF
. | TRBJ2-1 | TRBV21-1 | CASSIRDRGLNEQFF
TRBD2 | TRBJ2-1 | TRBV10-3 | CATYSRASGTYNNEQFF
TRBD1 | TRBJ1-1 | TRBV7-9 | CASSSGTGVLGTEAFF
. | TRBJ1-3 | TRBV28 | CASSFLGQFSGNTIYF
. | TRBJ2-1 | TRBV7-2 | CASSLETLNEQFF
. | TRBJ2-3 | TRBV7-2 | CASSPQGPITDTQYF
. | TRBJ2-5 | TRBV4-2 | CASSPQSTVGQKETQYF
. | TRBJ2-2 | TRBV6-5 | CASSYSKRANTGELFF
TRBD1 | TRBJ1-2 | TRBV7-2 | CASGSGGFYGYTF
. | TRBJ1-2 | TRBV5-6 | CASSLASQTTHGYTF
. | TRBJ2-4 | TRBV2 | CASMRGGEAKNIQYF
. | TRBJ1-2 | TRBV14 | CASSQFTHANYGYTF
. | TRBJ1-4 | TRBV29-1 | CSVDGGSQEKLFF
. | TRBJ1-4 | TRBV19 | CASSAQLAEKLFF
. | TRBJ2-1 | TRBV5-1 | CASSPGTSYNEQFF
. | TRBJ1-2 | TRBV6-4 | CASSDSSSGLIYGYTF
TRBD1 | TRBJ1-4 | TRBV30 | CACSPKGASNEKLFF
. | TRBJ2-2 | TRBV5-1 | CASTRGQGTGELFF
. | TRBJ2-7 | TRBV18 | CASSLGQGGSEQYF
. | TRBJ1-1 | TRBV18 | CASSPRRTENTEAFF
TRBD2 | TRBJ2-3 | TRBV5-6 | CASSVLAGGDTDTQYF
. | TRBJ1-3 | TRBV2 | CASRLSGNTIYF
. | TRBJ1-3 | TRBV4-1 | CASSQPGQRNTIYF
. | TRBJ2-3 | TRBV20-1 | CSGWADTQYF
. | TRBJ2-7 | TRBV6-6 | CASIGASIVLRQYF
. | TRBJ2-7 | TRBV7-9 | CAIREGSASYEQYF
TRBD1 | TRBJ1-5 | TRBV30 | CAWSRTGNRQPQHF
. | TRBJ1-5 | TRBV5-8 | CASSLGGYGNQPQHF
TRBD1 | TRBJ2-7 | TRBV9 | CASSVSGQGVGEQYF
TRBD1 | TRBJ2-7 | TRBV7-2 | CASSTGQGKNEQYF
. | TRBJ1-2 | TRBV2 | CASSLQSKNGYTF
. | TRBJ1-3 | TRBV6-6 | CASSYFSSSGNTIYF
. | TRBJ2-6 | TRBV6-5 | CASSLSGANVLTF
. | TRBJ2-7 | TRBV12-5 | CASGLAVASYEQYF
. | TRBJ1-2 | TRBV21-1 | CASSKARPSDRATYGYTF
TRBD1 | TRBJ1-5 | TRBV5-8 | CASSSGQGLDQPQHF
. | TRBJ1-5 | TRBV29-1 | CSAGDVGNQPQHF
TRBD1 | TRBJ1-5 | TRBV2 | CASSGDRATGQPQHF
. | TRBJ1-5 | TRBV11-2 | CASSKDSDQPQHF
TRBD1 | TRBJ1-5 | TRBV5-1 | CASSVTPTGGSGNQPQHF
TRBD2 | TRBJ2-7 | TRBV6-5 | CASTTGGLAGDEQYF
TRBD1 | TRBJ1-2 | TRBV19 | CASSTRQGRNYGYTF
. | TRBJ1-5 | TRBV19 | CASSISIGGPQHF
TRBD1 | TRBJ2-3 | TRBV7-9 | CASSLLDRGFSDTQYF
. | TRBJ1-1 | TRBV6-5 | CASSDTRQAFF
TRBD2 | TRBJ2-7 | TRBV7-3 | CASSPLAGVEQYF
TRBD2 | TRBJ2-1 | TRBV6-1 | CASSLGRGEQFF
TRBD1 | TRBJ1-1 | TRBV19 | CASSIAQGASEAFF
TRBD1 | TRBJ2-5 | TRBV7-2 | CASSRDRGPQETQYF
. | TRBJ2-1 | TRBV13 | CASSLDLGSSYNEQFF
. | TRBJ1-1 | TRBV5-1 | CASSSSLTGSISITEAFF